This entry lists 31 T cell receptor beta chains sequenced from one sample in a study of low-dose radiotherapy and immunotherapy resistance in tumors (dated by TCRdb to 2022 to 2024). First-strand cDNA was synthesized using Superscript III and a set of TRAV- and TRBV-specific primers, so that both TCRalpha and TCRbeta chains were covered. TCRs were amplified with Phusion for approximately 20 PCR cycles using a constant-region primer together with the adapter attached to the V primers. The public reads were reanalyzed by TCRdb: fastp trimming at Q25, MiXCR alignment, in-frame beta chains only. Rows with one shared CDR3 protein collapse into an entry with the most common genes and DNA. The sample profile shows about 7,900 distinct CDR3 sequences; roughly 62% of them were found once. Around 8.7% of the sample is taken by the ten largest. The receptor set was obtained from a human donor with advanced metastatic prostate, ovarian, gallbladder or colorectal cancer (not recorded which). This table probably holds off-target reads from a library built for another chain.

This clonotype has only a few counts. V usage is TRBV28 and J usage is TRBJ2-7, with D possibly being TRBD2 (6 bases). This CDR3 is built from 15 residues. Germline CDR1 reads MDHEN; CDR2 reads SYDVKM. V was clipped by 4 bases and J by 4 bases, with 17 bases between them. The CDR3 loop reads CASSSGGTSSYEQYF. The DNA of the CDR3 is TGTGCCAGCAGTTCCGGAGGGACCTCTTCTTACGAGCAGTACTTC.

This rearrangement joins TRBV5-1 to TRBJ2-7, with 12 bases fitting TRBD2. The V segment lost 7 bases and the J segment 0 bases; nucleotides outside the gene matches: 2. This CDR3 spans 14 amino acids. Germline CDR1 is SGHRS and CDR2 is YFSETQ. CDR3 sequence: CASGLAGFSYEQYF. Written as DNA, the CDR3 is TGCGCCAGCGGACTAGCGGGATTCTCCTACGAGCAGTACTTC.

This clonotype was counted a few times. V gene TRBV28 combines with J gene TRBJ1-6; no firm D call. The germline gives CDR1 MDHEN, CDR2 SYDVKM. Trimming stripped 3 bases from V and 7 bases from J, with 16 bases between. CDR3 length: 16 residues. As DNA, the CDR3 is TGTGCCAGCAGTTTTTCGGGCACAGTAGGGAATTCACCCCTCCACTTT. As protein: CASSFSGTVGNSPLHF.

The CDR3 nucleotides are TGTGCCAGTAGTCAACGGTACCAAGAGACCCAGTACTTC. Its protein is CASSQRYQETQYF. The chain employs TRBV19 and TRBJ2-5; D gene ambiguous. Trimming cost V 5 bases and J 0 bases, with 7 bases left between them. Germline values: CDR1 LNHDA, CDR2 SQIVND (reference sequence). The CDR3 has 13 residues.

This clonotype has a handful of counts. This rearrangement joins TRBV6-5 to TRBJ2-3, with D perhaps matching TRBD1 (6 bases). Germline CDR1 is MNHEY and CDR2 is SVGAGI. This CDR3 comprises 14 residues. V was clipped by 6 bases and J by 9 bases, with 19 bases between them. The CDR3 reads CASRRTWTEITQYF. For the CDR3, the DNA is TGTGCCAGCAGACGAACATGGACAGAGATAACGCAGTATTTT.

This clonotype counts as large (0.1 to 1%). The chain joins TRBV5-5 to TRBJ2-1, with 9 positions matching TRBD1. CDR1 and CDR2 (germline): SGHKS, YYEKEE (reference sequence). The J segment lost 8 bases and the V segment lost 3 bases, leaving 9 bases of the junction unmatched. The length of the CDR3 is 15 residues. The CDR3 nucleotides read TGTGCCAGCAGCTGGCCGGGACAGGGTACCGATGAGCAGTTCTTC. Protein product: CASSWPGQGTDEQFF.

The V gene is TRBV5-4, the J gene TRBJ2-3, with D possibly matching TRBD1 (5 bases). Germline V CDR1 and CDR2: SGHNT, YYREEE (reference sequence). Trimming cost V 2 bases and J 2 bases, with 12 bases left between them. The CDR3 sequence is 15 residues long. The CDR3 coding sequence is TGTGCCAGCAGCTTAATTGACAGCTACACAGATACGCAGTATTTT. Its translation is CASSLIDSYTDTQYF.

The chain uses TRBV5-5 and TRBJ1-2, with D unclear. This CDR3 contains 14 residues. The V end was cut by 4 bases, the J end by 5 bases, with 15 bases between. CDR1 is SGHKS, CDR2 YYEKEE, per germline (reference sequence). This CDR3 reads CASSLGSPEYGYTF. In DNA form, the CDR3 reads TGTGCCAGCAGCCTGGGGTCCCCTGAATATGGCTACACCTTC.

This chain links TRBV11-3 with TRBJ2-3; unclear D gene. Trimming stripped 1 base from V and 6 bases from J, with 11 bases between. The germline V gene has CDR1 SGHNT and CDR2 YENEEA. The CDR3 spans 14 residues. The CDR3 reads CASSLGYQSDTQYF. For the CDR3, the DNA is TGTGCCAGCAGCTTAGGTTACCAAAGCGATACGCAGTATTTT.

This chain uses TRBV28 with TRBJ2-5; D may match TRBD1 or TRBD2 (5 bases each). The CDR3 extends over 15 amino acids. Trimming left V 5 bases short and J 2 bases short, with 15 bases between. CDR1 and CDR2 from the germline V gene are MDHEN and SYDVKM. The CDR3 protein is CASSPPLGGQETQYF. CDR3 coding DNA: TGTGCCAGCAGTCCGCCCCTTGGGGGACAAGAGACCCAGTACTTC.

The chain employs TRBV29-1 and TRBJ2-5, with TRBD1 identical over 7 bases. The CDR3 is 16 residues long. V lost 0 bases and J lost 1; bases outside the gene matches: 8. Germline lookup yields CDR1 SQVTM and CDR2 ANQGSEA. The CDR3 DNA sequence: TGCAGCGTTGAAGATCTGAGGCAGGGGGTCCAAGAGACCCAGTACTTC. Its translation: CSVEDLRQGVQETQYF.

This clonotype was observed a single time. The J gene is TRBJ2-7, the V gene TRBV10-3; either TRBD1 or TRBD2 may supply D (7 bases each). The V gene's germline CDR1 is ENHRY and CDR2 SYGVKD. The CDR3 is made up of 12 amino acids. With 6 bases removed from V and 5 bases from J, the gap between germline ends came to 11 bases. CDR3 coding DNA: TGTGCCATCAGACCAGGGGGGGACGAGCAGTACTTC. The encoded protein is CAIRPGGDEQYF.

Here the CDR3 reads CASTFGGVYNEQFF. The DNA of the CDR3 is TGTGCCAGCACGTTCGGGGGTGTGTACAATGAGCAGTTCTTC. The rearrangement joins TRBV12-3 or TRBV12-4 to TRBJ2-1; TRBD2 might be the D (6 bases). The CDR3 length is 14 residues. Trimming removed 7 bases from V and 4 bases from J, with 14 bases in between.

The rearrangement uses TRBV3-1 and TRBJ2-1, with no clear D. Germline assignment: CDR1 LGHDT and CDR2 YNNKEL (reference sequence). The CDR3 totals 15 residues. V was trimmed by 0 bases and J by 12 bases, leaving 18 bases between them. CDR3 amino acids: CASSQDQTVEFWQFF. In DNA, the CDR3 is TGTGCCAGCAGCCAAGATCAAACGGTGGAATTTTGGCAGTTCTTC.

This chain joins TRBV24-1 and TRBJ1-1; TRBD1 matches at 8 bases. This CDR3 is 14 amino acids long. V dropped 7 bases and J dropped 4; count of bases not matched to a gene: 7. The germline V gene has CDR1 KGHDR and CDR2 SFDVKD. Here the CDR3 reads CATRGDRNSTEAFF. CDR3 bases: TGTGCCACCAGGGGGGACAGGAACAGCACTGAAGCTTTCTTT.

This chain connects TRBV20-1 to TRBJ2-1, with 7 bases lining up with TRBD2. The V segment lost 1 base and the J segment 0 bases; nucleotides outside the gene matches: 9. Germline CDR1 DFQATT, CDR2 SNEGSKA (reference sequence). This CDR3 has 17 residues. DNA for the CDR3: TGCAGTGCTAGAGTTAACCTAGGGACTAACTCCTACAATGAGCAGTTCTTC. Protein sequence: CSARVNLGTNSYNEQFF.

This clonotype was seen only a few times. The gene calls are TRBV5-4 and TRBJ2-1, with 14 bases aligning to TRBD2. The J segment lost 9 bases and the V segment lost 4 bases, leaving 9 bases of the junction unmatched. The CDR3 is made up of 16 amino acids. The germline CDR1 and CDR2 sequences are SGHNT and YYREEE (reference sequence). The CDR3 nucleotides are TGTGCCAGCAGCGGAACCGGGACTAGCGGGAGTGGTGAGCAGTTCTTC. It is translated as CASSGTGTSGSGEQFF.

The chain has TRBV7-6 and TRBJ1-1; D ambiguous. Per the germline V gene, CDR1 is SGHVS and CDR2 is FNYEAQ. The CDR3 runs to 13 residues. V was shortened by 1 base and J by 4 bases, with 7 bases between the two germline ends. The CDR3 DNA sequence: TGTGCCAGCAGCTTAGTACAGAGCACTGAAGCTTTCTTT. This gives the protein CASSLVQSTEAFF.

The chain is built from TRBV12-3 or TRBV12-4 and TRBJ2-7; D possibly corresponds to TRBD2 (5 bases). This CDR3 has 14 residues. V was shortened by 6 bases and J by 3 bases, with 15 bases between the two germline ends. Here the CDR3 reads CASSQVQSGYEQYF. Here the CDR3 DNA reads TGTGCCAGCAGCCAAGTCCAGAGCGGCTACGAGCAGTACTTC.

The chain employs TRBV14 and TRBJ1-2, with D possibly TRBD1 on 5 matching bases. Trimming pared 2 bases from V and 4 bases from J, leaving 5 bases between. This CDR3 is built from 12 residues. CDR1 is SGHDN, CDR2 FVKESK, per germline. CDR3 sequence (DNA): TGTGCCAGCAGCCAACAGGGCTATGGCTACACCTTC. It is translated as CASSQQGYGYTF.

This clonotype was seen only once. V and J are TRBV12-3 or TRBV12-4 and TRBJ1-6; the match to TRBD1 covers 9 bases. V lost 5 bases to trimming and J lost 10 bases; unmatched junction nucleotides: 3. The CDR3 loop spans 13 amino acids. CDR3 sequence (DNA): TGTGCCAGCAGTCCACAGGGGGCCTCACCCCTCCACTTT. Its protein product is CASSPQGASPLHF.

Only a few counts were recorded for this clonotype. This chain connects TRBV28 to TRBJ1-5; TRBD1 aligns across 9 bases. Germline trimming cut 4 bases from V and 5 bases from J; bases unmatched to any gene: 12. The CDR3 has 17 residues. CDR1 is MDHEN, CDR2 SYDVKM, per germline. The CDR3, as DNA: TGTGCCAGCAGTTCGGCGGACAGGGGATGGTTTGATCAGCCCCAGCATTTT. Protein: CASSSADRGWFDQPQHF.

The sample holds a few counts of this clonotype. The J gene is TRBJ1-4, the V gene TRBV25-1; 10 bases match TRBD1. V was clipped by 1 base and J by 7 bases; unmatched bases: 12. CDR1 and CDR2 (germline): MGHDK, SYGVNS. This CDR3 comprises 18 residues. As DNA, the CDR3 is TGTGCCAGCAGTGAATTTCCGGGACAGGGGCTGGCAGGTGAAAAACTGTTTTTT. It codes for CASSEFPGQGLAGEKLFF.

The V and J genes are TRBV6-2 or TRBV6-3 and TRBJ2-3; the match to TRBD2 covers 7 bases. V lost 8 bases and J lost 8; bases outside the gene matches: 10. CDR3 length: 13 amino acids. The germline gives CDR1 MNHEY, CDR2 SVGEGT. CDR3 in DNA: TGTGCCAGCTTGCGGGGCGGGAGAACTACGCAGTATTTT. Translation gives CASLRGGRTTQYF.

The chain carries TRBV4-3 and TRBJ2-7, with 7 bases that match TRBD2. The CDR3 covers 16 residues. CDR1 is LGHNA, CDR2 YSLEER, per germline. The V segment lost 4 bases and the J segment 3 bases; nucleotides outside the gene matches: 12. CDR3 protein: CASSPDRLALIYEQYF. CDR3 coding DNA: TGCGCCAGCAGCCCGGACCGACTAGCTTTAATCTACGAGCAGTACTTC.

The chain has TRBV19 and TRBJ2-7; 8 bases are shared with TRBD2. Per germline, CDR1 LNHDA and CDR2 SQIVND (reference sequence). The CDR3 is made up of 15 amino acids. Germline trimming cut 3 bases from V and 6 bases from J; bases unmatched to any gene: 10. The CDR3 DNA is TGTGCCAGTAGTATTGGTCTGGGACTAGAGGTCGAGCAGTACTTC. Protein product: CASSIGLGLEVEQYF.

Written as DNA, the CDR3 is TGTGCCAGCAGTCGCACCGGGGAAATTTACGAGCAGTACTTC. This sequence encodes CASSRTGEIYEQYF. This sequence joins TRBV28 and TRBJ2-7; a possible D gene is TRBD2 (5 bases). The CDR3 sequence is 14 residues long. The germline CDR1 and CDR2 sequences are MDHEN and SYDVKM. V was cut by 5 bases and J by 4 bases, with 15 bases left in between.

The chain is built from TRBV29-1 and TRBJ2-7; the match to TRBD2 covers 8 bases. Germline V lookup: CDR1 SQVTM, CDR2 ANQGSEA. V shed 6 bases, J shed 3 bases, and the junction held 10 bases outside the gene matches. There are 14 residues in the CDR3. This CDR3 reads CSVSSGSNLYEQYF. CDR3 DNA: TGCAGCGTGTCCAGCGGGAGTAATCTCTACGAGCAGTACTTC.

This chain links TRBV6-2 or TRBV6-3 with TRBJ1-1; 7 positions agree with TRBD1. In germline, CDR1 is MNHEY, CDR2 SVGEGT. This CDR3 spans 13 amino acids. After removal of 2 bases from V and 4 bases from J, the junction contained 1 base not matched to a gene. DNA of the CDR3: TGTGCCAGCAGTTACCAGGGGGGCACTGAAGCTTTCTTT. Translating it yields CASSYQGGTEAFF.

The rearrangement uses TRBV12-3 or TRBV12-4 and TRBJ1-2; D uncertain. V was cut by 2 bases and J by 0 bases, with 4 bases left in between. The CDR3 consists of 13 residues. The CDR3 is CASSLQSNYGYTF. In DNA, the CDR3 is TGTGCCAGCAGTTTACAATCTAACTATGGCTACACCTTC.

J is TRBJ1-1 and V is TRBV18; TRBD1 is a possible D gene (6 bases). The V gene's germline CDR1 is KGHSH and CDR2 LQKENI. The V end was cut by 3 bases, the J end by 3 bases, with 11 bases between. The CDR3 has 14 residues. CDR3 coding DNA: TGTGCCAGCTCACCCCAGCAGGGGTACACTGAAGCTTTCTTT. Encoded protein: CASSPQQGYTEAFF. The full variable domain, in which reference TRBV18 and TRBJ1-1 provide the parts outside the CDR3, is NAGVMQNPRHLVRRRGQEARLRCSPMKGHSHVYWYRQLPEEGLKFMVYLQKENIIDESGMPKERFSAEFPKEGPSILRIQQVVRGDSAAYFCASSPQQGYTEAFFGQGTRLTVV.